The sequence of this T cell receptor (beta chain) was determined in a study of CD8 T cells in ankylosing spondylitis. General study points: Disease-associated clones were reportedly significantly overrepresented in matched ankylosing spondylitis synovial fluid. Some of the motif variants had earlier been found in reactive arthritis patients' fluid and blood. In peripheral blood, disease-linked CD8+ clones occurred at relatively low frequencies.

The authors made TCR beta libraries by quantitative 5'-RACE with molecular barcodes. TCRdb called the 5' RACE reads again in MiXCR, with one record for every CDR3 protein. The repertoire holds 35,000 to 50,000 distinct CDR3 sequences, with less than 4% as singletons. This clonotype has ten or more counts. Its antigen is undetermined. The sequence came from a male donor with ankylosing spondylitis or in good health (not recorded which). The material sequenced was blood, either unsorted or a sorted T cell fraction (not recorded which).

The CDR3 DNA follows: TGTGCCAGCAGCAAACCCGGGGGGGGGGCTCGAGAGACCCAGTACTTC. As protein: CASSKPGGGARETQYF. This chain links TRBV9 with TRBJ2-5, with 8 bases aligning to TRBD2. The V segment lost 4 bases and the J segment 4 bases; nucleotides outside the gene matches: 12. CDR1 and CDR2 (germline): SGDLS, YYNGEE. This CDR3 region has 16 residues.